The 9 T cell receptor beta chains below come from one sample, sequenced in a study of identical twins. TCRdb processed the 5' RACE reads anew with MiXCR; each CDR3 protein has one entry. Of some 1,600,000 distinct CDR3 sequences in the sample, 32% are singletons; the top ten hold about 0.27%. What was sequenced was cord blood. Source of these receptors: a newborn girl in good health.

This CDR3 is CASSPHELAGAGEQYF. The CDR3 DNA follows: TGTGCCAGCAGCCCGCACGAACTAGCGGGAGCAGGGGAGCAGTACTTC. This chain links TRBV4-2 with TRBJ2-7; 11 bases are shared with TRBD2. The germline V gene encodes CDR1 LGHNA and CDR2 YNFKEQ. The CDR3 loop spans 16 amino acids. V lost 4 bases to trimming and J lost 7 bases; unmatched junction nucleotides: 12.

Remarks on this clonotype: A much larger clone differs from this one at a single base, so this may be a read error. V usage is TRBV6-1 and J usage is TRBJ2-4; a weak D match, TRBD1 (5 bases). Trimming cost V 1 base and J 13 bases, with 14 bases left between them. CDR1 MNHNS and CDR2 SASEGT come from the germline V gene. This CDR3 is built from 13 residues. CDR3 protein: CASSEGGSYGQYF. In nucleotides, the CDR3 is TGTGCCAGCAGTGAAGGGGGCTCCTACGGGCAGTACTTC.

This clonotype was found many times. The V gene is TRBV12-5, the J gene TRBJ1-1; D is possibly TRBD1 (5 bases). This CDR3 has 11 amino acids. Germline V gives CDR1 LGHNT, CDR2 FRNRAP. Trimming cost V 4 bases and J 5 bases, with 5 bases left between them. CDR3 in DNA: TGTGCTAGTGGTTGGGGGACTGAAGCTTTCTTT. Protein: CASGWGTEAFF.

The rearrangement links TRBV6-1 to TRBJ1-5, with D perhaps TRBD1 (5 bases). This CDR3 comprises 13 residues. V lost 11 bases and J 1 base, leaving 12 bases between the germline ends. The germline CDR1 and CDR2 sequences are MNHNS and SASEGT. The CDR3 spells CAGDSWSNQPQHF. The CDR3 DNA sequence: TGTGCCGGCGACAGTTGGAGCAATCAGCCCCAGCATTTT.

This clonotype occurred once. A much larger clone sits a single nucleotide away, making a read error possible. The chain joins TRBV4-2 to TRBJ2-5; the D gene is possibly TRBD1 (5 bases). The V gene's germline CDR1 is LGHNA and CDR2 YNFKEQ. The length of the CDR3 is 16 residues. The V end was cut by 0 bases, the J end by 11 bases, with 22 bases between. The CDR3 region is CASSQDRVVQAYKQYF. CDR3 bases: TGTGCCAGCAGCCAAGATCGCGTGGTACAGGCCTACAAGCAGTACTTC.

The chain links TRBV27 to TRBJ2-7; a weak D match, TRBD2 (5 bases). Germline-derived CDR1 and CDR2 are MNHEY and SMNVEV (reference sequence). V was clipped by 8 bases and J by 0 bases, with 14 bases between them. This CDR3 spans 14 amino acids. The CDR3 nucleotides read TGTGCCAGCCGGGCGGAGGCTCGCTCCTACGAGCAGTACTTC. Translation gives CASRAEARSYEQYF.

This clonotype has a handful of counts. The CDR3 reads CAHRDRRSYGYTF. Here the CDR3 DNA reads TGTGCCCACCGGGACAGACGCTCCTATGGCTACACCTTC. The chain employs TRBV28 and TRBJ1-2; 7 bases fit TRBD1. V dropped 11 bases and J dropped 4; count of bases not matched to a gene: 10. The germline gives CDR1 MDHEN, CDR2 SYDVKM. This CDR3 region has 13 residues.

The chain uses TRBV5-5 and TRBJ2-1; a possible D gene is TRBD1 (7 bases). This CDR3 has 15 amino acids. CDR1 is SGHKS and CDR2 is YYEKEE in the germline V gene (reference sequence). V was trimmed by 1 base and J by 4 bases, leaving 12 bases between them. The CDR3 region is CASSLPPGGYNEQFF. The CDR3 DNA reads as TGTGCCAGCAGCTTGCCGCCAGGGGGGTACAATGAGCAGTTCTTC.

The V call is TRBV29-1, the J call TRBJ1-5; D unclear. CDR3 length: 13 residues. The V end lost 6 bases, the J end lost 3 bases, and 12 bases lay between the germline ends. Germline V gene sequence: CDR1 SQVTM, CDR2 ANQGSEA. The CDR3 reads CSVLADLNQPQHF. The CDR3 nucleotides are TGCAGCGTCCTCGCAGACCTCAATCAGCCCCAGCATTTT.